This is a list of T cell receptor beta chains from one sample in a study of blood T cell repertoires in COVID-19. Using immunoSEQ multiplex PCR, the repertoire was profiled, and TCRdb retains in-frame clones only, with some absent. The repertoire includes 130,000 or so clones, approximately 90% of them detected once, and approximately 2% sits in the top ten. Sequencing input: peripheral blood. These receptors came from a man in his 70s with active COVID-19. The CDR3 runs from the conserved cysteine through the conserved F or W. D genes are given only for firm matches. Rows give clone size only sometimes, using once, few, many, or a class for an expanded clone.

D	size	V	J	CDR3	DNA
TRBD1	few	TRBV6-6	TRBJ2-7	CASSYGQGAIYEQYF	TGTGCCAGCAGTTATGGACAGGGGGCGATCTACGAGCAGTACTTC
TRBD1	.	TRBV20-1	TRBJ2-2	CSASGTGTGELFF	TGCAGTGCTAGTGGGACAGGGACCGGGGAGCTGTTTTTT
.	once	TRBV6-6	TRBJ2-7	CASVGNVVEQYF	TGTGCCTCGGTCGGTAACGTAGTCGAGCAGTACTTC
.	.	TRBV27	TRBJ1-1	CASSFQGQGTEAFF	TGTGCCAGCAGTTTCCAGGGGCAGGGGACTGAAGCTTTCTTT
.	once	TRBV15	TRBJ2-6	CATSSSQGANVLTF	TGTGCCACCAGCAGTAGTCAAGGGGCCAACGTCCTGACTTTC
TRBD2	.	TRBV4-3	TRBJ2-1	CASSQDREGSPFAEQFF	TGCGCCAGCAGCCAAGATAGGGAGGGGTCCCCCTTTGCGGAGCAGTTCTTC
.	.	TRBV5-1	TRBJ2-1	CASSSPGSYYPFF	TGCGCCAGCAGCTCACCGGGATCCTACTACCCGTTCTTC
.	.	TRBV30	TRBJ1-5	CAWSVSGTKNQPQHF	TGTGCCTGGAGTGTAAGCGGGACCAAGAATCAGCCCCAGCATTTT
TRBD1	.	TRBV24-1	TRBJ2-1	CATSENRGTYYNEQFF	TGTGCCACCAGTGAAAACAGGGGGACCTACTACAATGAGCAGTTCTTC
TRBD1	once	TRBV6-6	TRBJ1-5	CASSGTANQPQHF	TGTGCCAGCTCCGGGACAGCAAATCAGCCCCAGCATTTT
TRBD2	.	TRBV5-4	TRBJ2-3	CASSLQGGSTDTQYF	TGTGCCAGCAGCTTGCAGGGCGGGAGTACAGATACGCAGTATTTT
.	.	TRBV10-3	TRBJ2-1	CAISPVSNEQFF	TGTGCCATCAGCCCGGTTTCGAATGAGCAGTTCTTC
TRBD1	.	TRBV12-3/TRBV12-4	TRBJ2-7	CASSPLRDSEQYF	TGTGCCAGCAGTCCCCTTAGGGACAGCGAGCAGTACTTC
.	once	TRBV7-2	TRBJ2-3	CASSLATGRTDTQYF	TGTGCCAGCAGCTTAGCGACAGGCCGCACAGATACGCAGTATTTT
TRBD1	.	TRBV11-2	TRBJ2-7	CASSSRTGDYEQYF	TGTGCCAGCAGCTCGAGAACAGGGGACTACGAGCAGTACTTC
.	once	TRBV27	TRBJ2-7	CASSTSRVSYEQYF	TGTGCCAGCAGTACTAGCAGGGTCTCCTACGAGCAGTACTTC
.	.	TRBV12-3/TRBV12-4	TRBJ2-7	CASSLIRGREQYF	TGTGCCAGCAGTTTAATCAGGGGACGCGAGCAGTACTTC
.	.	TRBV28	TRBJ2-7	CASSPPHSASEQYF	TGTGCCAGCAGTCCCCCCCACTCAGCGTCCGAGCAGTACTTC
.	.	TRBV28	TRBJ1-6	CASSWGDGYNSPLHF	TGTGCCAGCAGTTGGGGCGACGGATATAATTCACCCCTCCACTTT
.	.	TRBV5-1	TRBJ2-4	CASSLAKRLAKNIQYF	TGCGCCAGCAGCTTGGCCAAAAGACTAGCCAAAAACATTCAGTACTTC
TRBD1	.	TRBV11-2	TRBJ1-1	CASSSTGGRMNTEAFF	TGTGCCAGCAGCTCGACAGGGGGGAGGATGAACACTGAAGCTTTCTTT
.	few	TRBV7-8	TRBJ2-3	CASSQAGPGQYF	TGTGCCAGCAGCCAGGCAGGGCCCGGGCAGTATTTT
TRBD2	.	TRBV18	TRBJ2-1	CASSPYWTSGKPNEQFF	TGTGCCAGCTCACCCTACTGGACTAGCGGGAAGCCCAATGAGCAGTTCTTC
.	.	TRBV2	TRBJ1-1	CASSRGGTEAFF	TGTGCCAGCAGTCGGGGGGGAACTGAAGCTTTCTTT
.	few	TRBV2	TRBJ2-7	CASSELQASEQYF	TGTGCCAGCAGTGAGCTCCAAGCGAGCGAGCAGTACTTC
.	few	TRBV1	TRBJ2-3	CTSSPQGELAGSDTQYF	TGCACCAGCAGCCCCCAAGGCGAACTAGCGGGATCAGATACGCAGTATTTT
.	few	TRBV4-1	TRBJ1-1	CASSPRARETEAFF	TGCGCCAGCAGCCCTAGGGCCAGGGAAACTGAAGCTTTCTTT
TRBD1	.	TRBV6-5	TRBJ1-2	CASLDRAYGYTF	TGTGCCAGCCTGGACAGGGCGTATGGCTACACCTTC
.	.	TRBV6-5	TRBJ1-6	CASRQRDSPLHF	TGTGCCAGCAGGCAGCGAGATTCACCCCTCCACTTT
.	.	TRBV24-1	TRBJ1-2	CATSDTGYGYTF	TGTGCCACCAGTGATACAGGGTATGGCTACACCTTC
.	.	TRBV6-5	TRBJ1-1	CASRGDKNTEAFF	TGTGCCAGCAGGGGAGACAAGAACACTGAAGCTTTCTTT
.	.	TRBV5-8	TRBJ1-2	CASSLRGGYTF	TGTGCCAGCAGCTTACGGGGTGGCTACACCTTC
.	.	TRBV6-6	TRBJ1-4	CASSSSRLFF	TGTGCCAGCAGTTCCTCTCGACTGTTTTTT
.	.	TRBV12-3/TRBV12-4	TRBJ2-1	CASSLGGDGQFF	TGTGCCAGCAGTTTAGGGGGAGATGGGCAGTTCTTC
.	.	TRBV29-1	TRBJ2-3	CSVDSGSDTQYF	TGCAGCGTTGACTCAGGGTCAGATACGCAGTATTTT
.	once	TRBV28	TRBJ1-1	CASSLDQGYTEAFF	TGTGCCAGCAGTTTAGACCAGGGATACACTGAAGCTTTCTTT
.	.	TRBV4-3	TRBJ2-6	CASSLGVATGSGANVLTF	TGCGCCAGCAGCCTCGGCGTGGCCACAGGGTCTGGGGCCAACGTCCTGACTTTC
TRBD2	.	TRBV4-1	TRBJ2-1	CASSQAPGLAGSNNEQFF	TGCGCCAGCAGCCAAGCCCCCGGACTAGCGGGTTCTAACAATGAGCAGTTCTTC
.	.	TRBV7-2	TRBJ1-1	CASSLGGRTEAFF	TGTGCCAGCAGCTTAGGGGGCCGGACTGAAGCTTTCTTT
TRBD1	.	TRBV11-2	TRBJ1-4	CASSLGQGATNEKLFF	TGTGCCAGCAGCCTAGGACAGGGGGCAACTAATGAAAAACTGTTTTTT
TRBD2	.	TRBV27	TRBJ2-3	CASSFGSGRLAGDTQYF	TGTGCCAGCAGTTTTGGGAGCGGGAGGCTGGCGGGAGATACGCAGTATTTT
.	.	TRBV12-3/TRBV12-4	TRBJ2-5	CASSLHGEETQYF	TGTGCCAGCAGTTTGCACGGAGAAGAGACCCAGTACTTC
.	.	TRBV29-1	TRBJ2-7	CSVVRGNSPTYEQYF	TGCAGCGTTGTTCGGGGAAATAGCCCCACCTACGAGCAGTACTTC
.	.	TRBV18	TRBJ2-7	CASSPGRRYEQYF	TGTGCCAGCTCACCAGGGAGGCGGTACGAGCAGTACTTC
TRBD1	.	TRBV7-9	TRBJ1-1	CASSLVLVTGEAFF	TGTGCCAGCAGCTTAGTTTTGGTGACAGGGGAAGCTTTCTTT
TRBD2	.	TRBV9	TRBJ2-1	CASSFGTRDEQFF	TGTGCCAGCAGCTTCGGGACTAGAGATGAGCAGTTCTTC
TRBD2	once	TRBV5-1	TRBJ2-2	CASSLMGGDTGELFF	TGCGCCAGCAGCTTGATGGGAGGGGACACCGGGGAGCTGTTTTTT
TRBD1	.	TRBV5-4	TRBJ2-5	CASSLAGGETQYF	TGTGCCAGCAGCTTGGCAGGGGGCGAGACCCAGTACTTC
.	.	TRBV6-6	TRBJ1-3	CAARGSSGNTIYF	TGTGCCGCTAGGGGAAGCTCTGGAAACACCATATATTTT
TRBD2	few	TRBV19	TRBJ2-2	CASREGGRTGELFF	TGTGCCTCTAGGGAAGGCGGGAGAACCGGGGAGCTGTTTTTT
TRBD1	.	TRBV30	TRBJ2-7	CAWSEGTVWGDEQYF	TGTGCCTGGAGTGAAGGGACAGTTTGGGGAGACGAGCAGTACTTC
.	.	TRBV2	TRBJ2-1	CASSVSGVNEQFF	TGTGCCAGCAGTGTATCGGGGGTTAATGAGCAGTTCTTC
TRBD2	.	TRBV27	TRBJ2-7	CASSPGASGSYEQYF	TGTGCCAGCAGTCCTGGAGCTAGCGGGTCCTACGAGCAGTACTTC
.	.	TRBV5-6	TRBJ2-3	CASSLGDNPDTQYF	TGTGCCAGCAGCTTGGGGGACAACCCAGATACGCAGTATTTT
TRBD1	.	TRBV29-1	TRBJ1-1	CSVERDRRGTEAFF	TGCAGCGTTGAGAGGGACAGGCGAGGGACTGAAGCTTTCTTT
.	.	TRBV7-9	TRBJ1-4	CASSTGGATNEKLFF	TGTGCCAGCAGCACAGGCGGCGCAACTAATGAAAAACTGTTTTTT
TRBD1	.	TRBV11-2	TRBJ2-2	CASSRSGTGNTGELFF	TGTGCCAGCAGCCGATCCGGGACAGGGAACACCGGGGAGCTGTTTTTT
.	.	TRBV9	TRBJ2-5	CASTLRGGYQETQYF	TGTGCCAGCACCCTGAGAGGTGGCTACCAAGAGACCCAGTACTTC
.	.	TRBV7-9	TRBJ2-2	CASRTDRNTGELFF	TGTGCCAGCAGGACAGACAGGAACACCGGGGAGCTGTTTTTT